Sequencing of this T cell receptor (beta chain) was carried out in a study of T cell changes during pregnancy in multiple sclerosis. The repertoire was sequenced with immunoSEQ multiplex PCR; TCRdb's copy has only in-frame clones and lacks some. The sample records roughly 69,000 clones, roughly 93% being singletons. Unmatched junction bases numbered 6, after V lost 0 bases and J lost 4 bases. This CDR3 is 15 amino acids long. From germline, CDR1 is SGHRS and CDR2 YFSETQ. The source is a female donor with multiple sclerosis, enrolled in a pregnancy study. Here the sequenced sample was peripheral blood, taken in the third trimester of pregnancy. This rearrangement joins TRBV5-1 to TRBJ1-1; 7 nucleotides align to TRBD1. The CDR3 here is CASSLGHRGGTEAFF. In nucleotides, the CDR3 is TGCGCCAGCAGCTTGGGTCACAGGGGAGGCACTGAAGCTTTCTTT.